Given below is one T cell receptor (beta chain) in context. As yet, its antigen is unknown. It is likely a read error, because the conserved phenylalanine at the end of the CDR3 is missing. Each CDR3 protein is one row after TCRdb ran MiXCR on the PCR reads. The sample has 400,000 to 600,000 distinct CDR3 sequences; about 25% are singletons. J gave up 6 bases and V 0 bases, and 2 bases lay outside the gene matches. This CDR3 has 15 residues. Germline V gives CDR1 SGHDN, CDR2 FVKESK. The source of the sample is a study of molecular identifiers for immune sequencing clone quantification. General study points: In cases of identical TCR molecules sharing a barcode, highly expanded clone sizes could be underestimated.

A CD8+CD4-CCR7+CD45RA+ gate was used to sort naive CD8 T cells. The origin of this receptor is a human donor in good health. Some libraries in this study had Jurkat cell RNA spiked in. V gene TRBV14 combines with J gene TRBJ1-4; the match to TRBD1 covers 9 bases. The specimen was naive CD8+ T cells from blood, with Jurkat cell RNA spiked in. Subset indicated: FACS-sorted CD8+CD4-CCR7+CD45RA+ naive T cells. CDR3 loop: CASSQDGTGYEKLFL. The CDR3 DNA reads as TGTGCCAGCAGCCAAGACGGGACAGGGTATGAAAAACTGTTTCTT.